Listed here is a single T cell receptor beta chain. Resolution of symptoms, clearance, or two negative PCRs was present in recovered Cohort 3 donors. Between the trimmed V and J ends, which lost 5 bases and 7 bases, there was a span of 15 bases. This CDR3 region has 14 residues. CDR1 is SGHTA and CDR2 is FQGNSA in the germline V gene. These data originate in a study of blood T cell repertoires in COVID-19. Overall study: PBMCs, B-cell-depleted T cells, or T cells were the source of the cDNA or gDNA that made up the material.

As handled by the study authors: How many nucleated cells were present was estimated from reference gene primer amplification. Profiling relied on immunoSEQ multiplex PCR, and the TCRdb table lists in-frame clones only, not all of them. V, J and clone size were drawn from that table, and D and trimming were deduced from the DNA. The sample lists about 200,000 clones, about nine tenths occurring once. Sequencing was carried out using PBMCs or T cells enriched from blood (not recorded which). This receptor was obtained from a man under 40 who had recovered from COVID-19. This rearrangement joins TRBV7-2 to TRBJ1-5; possible D gene TRBD1, 5 bases. The CDR3 DNA is TGTGCCAGCAGCAGCAGGGTCGCCAGCCAGCCCCAGCATTTT. Translated: CASSSRVASQPQHF.